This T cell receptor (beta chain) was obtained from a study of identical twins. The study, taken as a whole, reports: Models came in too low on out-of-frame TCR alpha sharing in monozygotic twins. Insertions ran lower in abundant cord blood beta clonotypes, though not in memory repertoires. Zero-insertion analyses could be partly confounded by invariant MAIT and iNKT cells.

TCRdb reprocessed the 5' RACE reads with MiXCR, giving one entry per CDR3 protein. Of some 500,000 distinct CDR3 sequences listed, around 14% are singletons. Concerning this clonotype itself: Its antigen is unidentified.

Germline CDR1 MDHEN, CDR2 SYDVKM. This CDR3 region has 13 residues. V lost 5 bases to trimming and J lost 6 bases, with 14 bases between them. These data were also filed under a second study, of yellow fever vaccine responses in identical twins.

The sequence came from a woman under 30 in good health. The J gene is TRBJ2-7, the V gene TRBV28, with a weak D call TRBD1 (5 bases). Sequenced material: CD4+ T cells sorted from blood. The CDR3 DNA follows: TGTGCCAGCAGTGAAAGGGGTCTATTCGAGCAGTACTTC. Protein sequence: CASSERGLFEQYF.